The entry that follows covers one TCR beta chain sequence. The sample comes from a study of cytomegalovirus exposure and HLA in healthy donors. The CDR3 covers 14 residues. Germline V lookup: CDR1 ENHRY, CDR2 SYGVKD. Trimming shortened V by 0 bases and J by 7 bases, and 10 bases separated the two germline ends. 60 Vbeta and 13 Jbeta primers were used in PCR. This table comes from immunoSEQ multiplex PCR, and its TCRdb copy is limited to in-frame clones, with some not included. The sample yields approximately 180,000 clones, roughly 80% seen once. This TCR was recovered from a woman aged 45-60 years in good health and CMV-seronegative. Sequenced material: PBMCs. This chain links TRBV10-3 with TRBJ1-5; a weak D match, TRBD1 (6 bases). The CDR3 coding sequence is TGTGCCATCAGTGAGTCAATGACAGGACAGCCCCAGCATTTT. Translating gives CAISESMTGQPQHF.